The T cell receptor (beta chain) described here comes from a study of beta chain features in type 1 diabetes (dated by TCRdb to 2017 to 2018). Concerning the study at large: Mean age, gender distribution, total cell number and subset yield were not different between patients and healthy donors. Across all samples, roughly 110,000,000 sorted cells were examined, and cell number per subset correlated strongly with RNA yield. In the study, TCRB repertoires of sorted circulating CD4+ T cell subsets from recently diagnosed type 1 diabetes patients were compared with those of matched healthy donors. Whereas all 30 or so donors provided naive and central memory subsets, regulatory and stem cell-like memory subsets were isolated from just 8 patients and roughly 8 healthy donors.

Broader findings and caveats from the paper: A moderate but significant shortening of TCRB CDR3 length was observed in type 1 diabetes patients in all four CD4+ subsets. Sequencing cDNA rather than genomic DNA could over-represent highly expressing activated cells, although activation and CD3 levels did not differ between groups. Shorter templates might have been favored by PCR, but patient and control samples were amplified and corrected together, so both groups would have been affected equally by any skew. Because small numbers of individuals were included in the HLA sub-analyses, any influence of HLA type on TCRB rearrangement was left unresolved. Naive, central memory and regulatory TCRB repertoires appeared more similar among patients than among healthy donors. Fewer insertions and more nucleotide deletions at VDJ recombination sites were observed in patients with type 1 diabetes, implying thymic rearrangement abnormalities.

The entire amount of isolated RNA was reverse transcribed using the High Capacity cDNA Reverse Transcription Kit, so the sequenced TCRB transcripts were expressed ones. Deep immunoSEQ sequencing was performed on naive, central memory and regulatory T cell samples, with an average of around 3.4 million total reads per sample. After sorted cells were lysed in RLT buffer, RNA was extracted with DNase-treated RNeasy Micro or Mini kits, with the choice depending on cell number. To prevent cross-contamination, each cell subset was processed individually, whereas patient and healthy donor samples were processed jointly. Using the immunoSEQ multiplex PCR, TCRB sequences were amplified from cDNA into 87-bp fragments spanning the CDR3 region. Sequencing of the amplicons was done on the Illumina HiSeq platform. The paper's data handling went like this. PCR bias was corrected computationally using synthetic template baselines, and reads within Hamming distance 2 were collapsed, with unmergeable singletons discarded. By aligning reads against IMGT, V, D and J genes, CDR3 length, and insertions or deletions at six rearrangement sites were assigned. Within each subset, clonotype counts were normalized to the number of sorted cells before true diversity and Gini coefficients were calculated with the tcR R package. The overlap coefficient, calculated on TCRB nucleotide sequences, was used to quantify repertoire sharing. TCRdb mirrors the immuneACCESS table, restricted to in-frame sequences. Some clones are absent from its copies; in checked studies, under half trace to an unresolved V gene, and the reason for the others is unknown. V, J and clone size were drawn from that table, and D and trimming were deduced from the DNA. The sample has 130,000 to 150,000 clones on record, around 8.7% of them singletons. Around 0.7% of the sample is held by the ten biggest clonotypes.

This clone has just a few counts. It lacks a known antigen. The sample holds no much larger clone one base away, and base qualities are not on file. Each donor gave one peripheral blood draw, averaging roughly 100 mL, which was collected into heparinised tubes. A BD FACSAria II and a panel including CD45RO, CCR7, CD25, CD127, CD95 and CD27 were used to sort naive, central memory, regulatory and stem cell-like memory CD4+ T cells. Every sorted population had a purity above 95%. Right away, PBMCs were isolated by Lymphoprep density gradient centrifugation and were stained directly, with no culture step. To minimize batch effects, samples were stained and sorted in pairs, one healthy donor with one patient per experiment. The TCR sequence derives from a young man in good health. The sequenced material came from central memory CD4+ T cells from blood.

The DNA reads TGTGCCAACGGACAGGGAAAAAATTCACCCCTCCACTTT. Its protein is CANGQGKNSPLHF. Rearrangement joined TRBV28 to TRBJ1-6; 8 middle bases align to TRBD1. The CDR3 numbers 13 residues from cysteine through phenylalanine. Left in the record is the CDR3 DNA by itself, 39 bases read in frame from the first base. V is trimmed back by 10 bases and J by 7 bases, and the junction contains 6 bases that no gene match accounts for. Taken from the germline V gene, the CDR1 and CDR2 loops are MDHEN and SYDVKM.